This section outlines one T cell receptor (beta chain) sequence together with its context. Its antigen is currently unknown. The record originates from a study of shared clonotypes between healthy human individuals. General study results and limits: Investigators expected sequencing depth to affect clonotype sharing among donors.

Sequencing was performed with immunoSEQ multiplex PCR; in TCRdb, only in-frame clones are kept and a portion is missing. Of some 740,000 clones listed, around 93% are singletons. V was clipped by 6 bases and J by 2 bases; unmatched bases: 7. The CDR3 has 16 amino acids. The germline V gene has CDR1 MDHEN and CDR2 SYDVKM. CD45RO-negative, CCR7-selected cells formed the naive CD8 fraction, which excluded terminally differentiated effector memory CD45RA+ cells. The chain joins TRBV28 to TRBJ2-3, with 11 positions matching TRBD2. The clonotype comes from a man in his thirties or forties in good health. Sequencing was carried out using naive CD8+ T cells sorted from blood. The CDR3 DNA reads TGTGCCAGCAGACAGGGACTAGCGGAAATCACAGATACGCAGTATTTT. This gives the protein CASRQGLAEITDTQYF.